The 32 T cell receptor beta chains given below trace back to one sample, sequenced in a study of neoadjuvant anti-PD-1 for oral cavity cancer. The time point here: after neoadjuvant nivolumab, at surgical resection. TCRdb keeps only in-frame clones here, not all; method: immunoSEQ multiplex PCR. The table shows 35,000 to 40,000 clones, with about 36% occurring only once. The sequenced sample was tumor tissue, obtained after nivolumab (anti-PD-1) treatment. These receptors all come from a person aged 40 to 85 with oral cavity squamous cell carcinoma.

This clone was found a few times. The genes are TRBV5-4 and TRBJ2-2, with D possibly being TRBD1 (7 bases). The CDR3 is 16 amino acids. Germline V gives CDR1 SGHNT, CDR2 YYREEE (reference sequence). The V and J ends lost 0 bases and 6 bases respectively, with 15 bases between them. CDR3 nucleotide sequence: TGTGCCAGCAGCTTGGCCAGCAGGGGGGCGGCCGGGGAGCTGTTTTTT. This encodes CASSLASRGAAGELFF. Complete variable domain (other parts from reference TRBV5-4 and TRBJ2-2): ETGVTQSPTHLIKTRGQQVTLRCSSQSGHNTVSWYQQALGQGPQFIFQYYREEENGRGNFPPRFSGLQFPNYSSELNVNALELDDSALYLCASSLASRGAAGELFFGEGSRLTVL.

This clone was recorded a few times. V usage is TRBV9 and J usage is TRBJ2-2; 9 bases align to TRBD2. With 0 bases clipped from V and 7 bases from J, the junction kept 7 bases outside the gene matches. The CDR3 is made up of 16 amino acids. Germline V gives CDR1 SGDLS, CDR2 YYNGEE. CDR3 sequence reads: CASSVEAGGLYGELFF. In DNA, the CDR3 is TGTGCCAGCAGCGTAGAGGCGGGGGGGCTCTACGGGGAGCTGTTTTTT.

The V and J genes are TRBV11-2 and TRBJ1-4; 7 bases are a match to TRBD1. J was trimmed by 8 bases and V by 5 bases; bases with no gene match: 5. This CDR3 is 13 amino acids long. Germline values: CDR1 SGHAT, CDR2 FQNNGV. The CDR3 DNA reads as TGTGCCAGCAGCCCCGGGACAGCCGAAAAACTGTTTTTT. Its protein is CASSPGTAEKLFF.

The V gene is TRBV4-2, the J gene TRBJ2-2, with 7 bases that match TRBD2. The V gene end was trimmed by 1 base and the J gene end by 5 bases; junction bases not matched to a gene: 7. The V gene's germline CDR1 is LGHNA and CDR2 YNFKEQ. This CDR3 region has 16 residues. The CDR3 coding sequence is TGTGCCAGCAGCCAAGCAGGAGGGAGGGGTACCGGGGAGCTGTTTTTT. Translating gives CASSQAGGRGTGELFF.

This rearrangement joins TRBV7-9 to TRBJ2-3, with TRBD2 matching 9 bases. This CDR3 is built from 16 residues. V shed 0 bases and J 5 bases; nucleotides not matched to a gene: 6. Germline V gene lookup returns CDR1 SEHNR and CDR2 FQNEAQ (reference sequence). CDR3 bases: TGTGCCAGCAGCTTAGCTAGCGGGGGACTTATAGATACGCAGTATTTT. It is translated as CASSLASGGLIDTQYF.

This clone was seen a few times. V is TRBV6-6 and J is TRBJ1-6; TRBD1 matches 7 bases. The V gene end was trimmed by 7 bases and the J gene end by 7 bases; junction bases not matched to a gene: 7. CDR1 and CDR2 from the germline V gene are MNHNY and SVGAGI (reference sequence). This CDR3 region has 14 residues. The CDR3 sequence is CASKAGGYNSPLHF. The CDR3 DNA reads TGTGCCAGCAAAGCAGGGGGGTACAATTCACCCCTCCACTTT.

This chain connects TRBV5-1 to TRBJ2-5; a possible D gene is TRBD1 (5 bases). The germline V and J ends were trimmed by 1 base and 1 base, with 8 bases remaining between them. The germline CDR1 and CDR2 sequences are SGHRS and YFSETQ. There are 14 residues in the CDR3. DNA for the CDR3: TGCGCCAGCAGCTTGAGACAGACCCAAGAGACCCAGTACTTC. It yields the protein CASSLRQTQETQYF.

V usage is TRBV7-9 and J usage is TRBJ2-3; TRBD1 matches at 10 bases. V dropped 5 bases and J dropped 2; count of bases not matched to a gene: 7. The CDR3 loop spans 16 amino acids. Germline CDR1 is SEHNR and CDR2 is FQNEAQ (reference sequence). The CDR3 bases are TGTGCCAGCAGCGCCAAGGGACAGGGGCTCACAGATACGCAGTATTTT. Its protein product is CASSAKGQGLTDTQYF.

The chain recombines TRBV28 with TRBJ2-1; 10 nucleotides match TRBD2. Germline trimming cut 10 bases from V and 3 bases from J; bases unmatched to any gene: 3. The CDR3 length is 13 residues. Germline loops: CDR1 MDHEN, CDR2 SYDVKM. CDR3 residues: CATASGSYNEQFF. The DNA of the CDR3 is TGTGCCACCGCTAGCGGGAGCTACAATGAGCAGTTCTTC.

This chain connects TRBV19 to TRBJ1-2, with 7 positions matching TRBD1. Trimming cost V 6 bases and J 2 bases; bases outside gene matches: 9. Germline CDR1 and CDR2: LNHDA and SQIVND (reference sequence). CDR3 length: 15 residues. The CDR3 here is CASSSERTGNYGYTF. The CDR3 region has the DNA TGTGCCAGTAGCTCAGAGCGGACAGGAAACTATGGCTACACCTTC.

The rearrangement uses TRBV27 and TRBJ2-7; 10 bases are a match to TRBD2. The J segment lost 9 bases and the V segment lost 5 bases, leaving 10 bases of the junction unmatched. Germline V gives CDR1 MNHEY, CDR2 SMNVEV (reference sequence). The CDR3 totals 14 residues. The CDR3 protein is CASSAGLAGVVQYF. The CDR3 DNA reads TGTGCCAGCAGTGCCGGGCTAGCGGGAGTAGTGCAGTACTTC.

This chain connects TRBV30 to TRBJ1-5; D call uncertain. V lost 0 bases to trimming and J lost 5 bases, with 8 bases between them. CDR1 and CDR2 from the germline V gene are GTSNPN and SVGIG (reference sequence). The CDR3 has 13 residues. In DNA form, the CDR3 reads TGTGCCTGGAGTGTACGTAGGGATCAGCCCCAGCATTTT. Translated: CAWSVRRDQPQHF.

This clone was seen a handful of times. V is TRBV5-4 and J is TRBJ2-2; 8 positions agree with TRBD1. V gave up 3 bases and J gave up 3 bases; unmatched junction bases: 7. The CDR3 totals 16 residues. The germline gives CDR1 SGHNT, CDR2 YYREEE (reference sequence). The CDR3 protein is CASSSATGEHTGELFF. As DNA, the CDR3 is TGTGCCAGCAGCTCGGCGACAGGGGAACACACCGGGGAGCTGTTTTTT.

This clone has just a few counts. The rearrangement links TRBV30 to TRBJ1-5; D remains unclear. V lost 2 bases, J lost 3 bases, and 8 bases lay in between. The CDR3 is made up of 13 amino acids. Germline CDR1 reads GTSNPN; CDR2 reads SVGIG (reference sequence). The CDR3: CAWSRAVNQPQHF. CDR3 bases: TGTGCCTGGAGTAGGGCAGTCAATCAGCCCCAGCATTTT.

The J gene is TRBJ2-7, the V gene TRBV12-5; 7 bases line up with TRBD1. The CDR3 consists of 17 residues. Germline CDR1 is LGHNT and CDR2 is FRNRAP. Trimming removed 2 bases from V and 0 bases from J; junction bases left unmatched: 10. The CDR3 nucleotides are TGTGCTAGTGGTTTGAACCCTCCGGGACAGAGCTCCTACGAGCAGTACTTC. This gives the protein CASGLNPPGQSSYEQYF.

This chain links TRBV30 with TRBJ1-2; no clear D gene. The CDR3 is made up of 13 amino acids. V lost 0 bases and J lost 7, with 12 bases in between. Germline CDR1 and CDR2: GTSNPN and SVGIG (reference sequence). CDR3 DNA sequence: TGTGCCTGGAGTGTATATGGTTGGGGTGGCTACACCTTC. This translates into CAWSVYGWGGYTF.

The genes are TRBV25-1 and TRBJ1-1; TRBD1 might be the D (5 bases). V was pared by 6 bases and J by 9 bases, with 11 bases between. This CDR3 has 11 amino acids. Germline loops: CDR1 MGHDK, CDR2 SYGVNS. CDR3 amino acids: CASRSKGQAFF. The DNA for the CDR3 is TGTGCCAGCAGGTCTAAGGGGCAAGCTTTCTTT.

This rearrangement joins TRBV7-2 to TRBJ2-7, with a weak D call TRBD2 (5 bases). The V gene's germline CDR1 is SGHTA and CDR2 FQGNSA. The V end was cut by 1 base, the J end by 2 bases, with 12 bases between. The CDR3 is 15 residues long. The CDR3 spells CASSLGGFGAYEQYF. CDR3 sequence (DNA): TGTGCCAGCAGCTTAGGAGGGTTCGGAGCCTACGAGCAGTACTTC. Filled out from reference TRBV7-2 and TRBJ2-7, the complete variable domain reads GAGVSQSPSNKVTEKGKDVELRCDPISGHTALYWYRQSLGQGLEFLIYFQGNSAPDKSGLPSDRFSAERTGGSVSTLTIQRTQQEDSAVYLCASSLGGFGAYEQYFGPGTRLTVT.

The rearrangement uses TRBV7-8 and TRBJ1-4, with a tentative D call TRBD1 (5 bases). V was pared by 5 bases and J by 6 bases, with 28 bases between. Germline V lookup: CDR1 SGHVS, CDR2 FQNEAQ. The CDR3 spans 19 residues. CDR3 residues: CASSPSGGHRRRHDEKLFF. In DNA form, the CDR3 reads TGTGCCAGCAGCCCTAGCGGGGGTCACAGGAGGAGACATGATGAAAAACTGTTTTTT.

The table lists this clone with many counts. CDR3 in amino acids: CASSPTGQGGNQPQHF. In DNA form, the CDR3 reads TGCGCCAGCAGCCCGACCGGACAGGGTGGAAATCAGCCCCAGCATTTT. The chain employs TRBV5-1 and TRBJ1-5; 8 bases map to TRBD1. The J segment lost 4 bases and the V segment lost 4 bases, leaving 10 bases of the junction unmatched. Germline assignment: CDR1 SGHRS and CDR2 YFSETQ. The CDR3 runs to 16 residues. The variable domain in full, with the rest retrieved from reference TRBV5-1 and TRBJ1-5, is KAGVTQTPRYLIKTRGQQVTLSCSPISGHRSVSWYQQTPGQGLQFLFEYFSETQRNKGNFPGRFSGRQFSNSRSEMNVSTLELGDSALYLCASSPTGQGGNQPQHFGDGTRLSIL.

The gene calls are TRBV9 and TRBJ1-2, with D possibly TRBD1 on 6 matching bases. V lost 2 bases and J 0 bases, leaving 20 bases between the germline ends. Germline loops: CDR1 SGDLS, CDR2 YYNGEE. The CDR3 spans 18 residues. The CDR3 region has the DNA TGTGCCAGCAGCGTGCCTCTAGGGACAAAAAAAGCTAACTATGGCTACACCTTC. Amino acid sequence: CASSVPLGTKKANYGYTF.

The chain combines TRBV5-1 with TRBJ2-5; maybe TRBD1 (5 bases). The CDR3 is made up of 14 amino acids. Looked up from germline, CDR1 is SGHRS and CDR2 is YFSETQ. V dropped 4 bases and J dropped 1 base, with 11 bases sitting between them. CDR3 loop: CASSLDILQETQYF. In DNA, the CDR3 is TGCGCCAGCAGCCTGGACATCCTCCAAGAGACCCAGTACTTC.

The J gene is TRBJ1-1, the V gene TRBV12-5; weak D call: TRBD1 (6 bases). There are 17 residues in the CDR3. Trimming shortened V by 6 bases and J by 2 bases, and 22 bases separated the two germline ends. The germline V gene has CDR1 LGHNT and CDR2 FRNRAP. CDR3 sequence: CASGDGLAGVVNTEAFF. The DNA of the CDR3 is TGTGCTAGTGGGGACGGGTTAGCAGGGGTGGTTAACACTGAAGCTTTCTTT. The variable domain in full, completed from reference TRBV12-5 and TRBJ1-1, reads DARVTQTPRHKVTEMGQEVTMRCQPILGHNTVFWYRQTMMQGLELLAYFRNRAPLDDSGMPKDRFSAEMPDATLATLKIQPSEPRDSAVYFCASGDGLAGVVNTEAFFGQGTRLTVV.

The genes are TRBV7-2 and TRBJ1-6; no clear D gene. The CDR3 is made up of 13 amino acids. CDR1 and CDR2 (germline): SGHTA, FQGNSA. Trimming removed 1 base from V and 10 bases from J, with 8 bases in between. The CDR3 DNA is TGTGCCAGCAGCTTAGTTCCTTGGTCACCCCTCCACTTT. As protein: CASSLVPWSPLHF.

This clone was observed a few times. V gene TRBV5-6 combines with J gene TRBJ2-5, with 10 bases aligning to TRBD1. The ends lost 2 bases at V and 8 bases at J; junction bases unmatched: 6. Germline CDR1 reads SGHDT; CDR2 reads YYEEEE. This CDR3 comprises 14 residues. The CDR3 protein is CASSLRGTGVTQYF. CDR3 coding DNA: TGTGCCAGCAGCTTACGGGGGACAGGGGTAACCCAGTACTTC.

This chain links TRBV27 with TRBJ1-2, with a weak D call TRBD1 (5 bases). The V end was cut by 4 bases, the J end by 8 bases, with 17 bases between. This CDR3 region has 14 residues. Germline V gene sequence: CDR1 MNHEY, CDR2 SMNVEV (reference sequence). Written as DNA, the CDR3 is TGTGCCAGCAGTTCCCCCTTAAGGGGTTCAGGCTACACCTTC. Translating gives CASSSPLRGSGYTF.

The V and J genes are TRBV10-1 and TRBJ2-3; maybe TRBD2 (5 bases). The germline V and J ends were trimmed by 8 bases and 0 bases, with 12 bases remaining between them. Germline lookup yields CDR1 WNHNN and CDR2 SYGVQD (reference sequence). CDR3 length: 14 residues. CDR3 residues: CASGGVSSTDTQYF. The CDR3 nucleotides are TGCGCCAGCGGAGGAGTTTCTAGCACAGATACGCAGTATTTT.

This clone was recorded a few times. V gene TRBV27 combines with J gene TRBJ1-5; D is ambiguous. The CDR3 loop spans 14 amino acids. Looked up from germline, CDR1 is MNHEY and CDR2 is SMNVEV (reference sequence). The V end was cut by 5 bases, the J end by 2 bases, with 10 bases between. DNA of the CDR3: TGTGCCAGCAGTCCTTTAAGTGGCAATCAGCCCCAGCATTTT. This codes for CASSPLSGNQPQHF.

The CDR3 spells CASSRDSRRYEQYF. The CDR3 DNA is TGTGCCAGCAGCCGGGACTCACGGCGCTACGAGCAGTACTTC. This chain uses TRBV27 with TRBJ2-7; possible D gene TRBD2, 6 bases. The germline V gene has CDR1 MNHEY and CDR2 SMNVEV (reference sequence). V was pared by 6 bases and J by 3 bases, with 15 bases between. The CDR3 totals 14 residues.

This clone has a count of ten or more. The V gene is TRBV29-1, the J gene TRBJ2-5; D might be TRBD1 (5 bases). Looked up from germline, CDR1 is SQVTM and CDR2 is ANQGSEA. V dropped 4 bases and J dropped 5 bases, with 20 bases sitting between them. The CDR3 length is 15 residues. The CDR3: CSVGGTFAGQETQYF. The CDR3 nucleotides read TGCAGCGTTGGCGGAACTTTCGCAGGGCAGGAGACCCAGTACTTC.

V gene TRBV27 combines with J gene TRBJ2-3; no reliable D call. V lost 5 bases and J lost 6, with 9 bases in between. Germline CDR1 is MNHEY and CDR2 is SMNVEV (reference sequence). CDR3 length: 12 residues. The CDR3 sequence: CASSPLGDTQYF. The CDR3 DNA follows: TGTGCCAGCAGTCCCCTAGGGGATACGCAGTATTTT.

This clone appeared a single time. The chain links TRBV2 to TRBJ2-5; 7 positions agree with TRBD1. Trimming removed 6 bases from V and 1 base from J; junction bases left unmatched: 5. This CDR3 has 14 residues. From germline, CDR1 is SNHLY and CDR2 FYNNEI. The CDR3 reads CASRGGQFQETQYF. In DNA, the CDR3 is TGTGCCAGCAGAGGGGGACAGTTCCAAGAGACCCAGTACTTC.